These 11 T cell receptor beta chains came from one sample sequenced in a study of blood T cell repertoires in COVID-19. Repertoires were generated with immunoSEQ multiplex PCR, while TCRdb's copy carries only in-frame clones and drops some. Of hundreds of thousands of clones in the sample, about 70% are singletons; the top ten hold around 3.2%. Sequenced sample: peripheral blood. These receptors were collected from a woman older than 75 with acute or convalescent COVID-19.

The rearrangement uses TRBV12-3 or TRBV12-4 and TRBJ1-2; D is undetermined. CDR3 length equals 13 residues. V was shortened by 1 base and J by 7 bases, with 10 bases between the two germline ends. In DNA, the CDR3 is TGTGCCAGCAGTTTAGTGCCGGAGGGTGGCTACACCTTC. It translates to CASSLVPEGGYTF.

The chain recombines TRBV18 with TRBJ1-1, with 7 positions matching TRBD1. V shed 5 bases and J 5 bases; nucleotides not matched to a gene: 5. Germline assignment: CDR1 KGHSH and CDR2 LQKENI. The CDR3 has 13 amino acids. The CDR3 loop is CASSSEQGTEAFF. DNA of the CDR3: TGTGCCAGCTCATCTGAACAGGGGACTGAAGCTTTCTTT.

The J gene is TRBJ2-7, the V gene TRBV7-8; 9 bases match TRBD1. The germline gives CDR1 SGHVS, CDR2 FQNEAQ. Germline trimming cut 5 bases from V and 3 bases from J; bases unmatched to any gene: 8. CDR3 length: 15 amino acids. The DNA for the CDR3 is TGTGCCAGCAGCCTACAGGGGGCGCGGGGCTACGAGCAGTACTTC. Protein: CASSLQGARGYEQYF.

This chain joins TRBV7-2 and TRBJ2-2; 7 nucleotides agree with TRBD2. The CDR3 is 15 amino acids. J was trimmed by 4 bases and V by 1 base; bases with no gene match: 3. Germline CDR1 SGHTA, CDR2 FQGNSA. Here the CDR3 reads CASSLVASGTGELFF. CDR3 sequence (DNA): TGTGCCAGCAGCTTAGTAGCTAGCGGCACCGGGGAGCTGTTTTTT.

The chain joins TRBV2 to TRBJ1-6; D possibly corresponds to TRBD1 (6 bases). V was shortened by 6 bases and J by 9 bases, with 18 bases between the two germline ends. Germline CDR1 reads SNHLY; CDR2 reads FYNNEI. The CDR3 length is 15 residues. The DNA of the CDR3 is TGTGCCAGCAGACCCGATGCAGGGGAGGGTTCACCCCTCCACTTT. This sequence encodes CASRPDAGEGSPLHF.

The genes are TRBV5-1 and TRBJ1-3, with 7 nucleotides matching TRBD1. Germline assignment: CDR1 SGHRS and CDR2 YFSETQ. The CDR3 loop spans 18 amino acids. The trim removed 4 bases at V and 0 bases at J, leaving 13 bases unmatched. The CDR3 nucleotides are TGCGCCAGCAGCCCTCACCCGGACAGGTTTTACTCTGGAAACACCATATATTTT. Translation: CASSPHPDRFYSGNTIYF. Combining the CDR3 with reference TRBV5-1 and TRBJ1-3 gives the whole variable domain KAGVTQTPRYLIKTRGQQVTLSCSPISGHRSVSWYQQTPGQGLQFLFEYFSETQRNKGNFPGRFSGRQFSNSRSEMNVSTLELGDSALYLCASSPHPDRFYSGNTIYFGEGSWLTVV.

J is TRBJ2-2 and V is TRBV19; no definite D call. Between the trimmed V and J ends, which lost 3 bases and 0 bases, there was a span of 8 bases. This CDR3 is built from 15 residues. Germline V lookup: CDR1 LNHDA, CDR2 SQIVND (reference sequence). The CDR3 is CASSMGISNTGELFF. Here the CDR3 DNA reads TGTGCCAGTAGTATGGGCATCTCGAACACCGGGGAGCTGTTTTTT.

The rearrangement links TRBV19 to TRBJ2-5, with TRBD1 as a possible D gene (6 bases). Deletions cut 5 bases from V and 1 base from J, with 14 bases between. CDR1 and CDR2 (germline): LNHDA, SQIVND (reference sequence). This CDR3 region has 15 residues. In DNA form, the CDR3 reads TGTGCCAGTAGTCTAACGACAGGCTTCCAAGAGACCCAGTACTTC. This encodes CASSLTTGFQETQYF.

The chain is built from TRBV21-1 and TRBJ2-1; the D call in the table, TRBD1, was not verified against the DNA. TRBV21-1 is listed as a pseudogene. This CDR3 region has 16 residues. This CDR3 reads CASSKEGQALWYEQFF. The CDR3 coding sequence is TGTGCCAGCAGCAAAGAGGGACAGGCGCTCTGGTATGAGCAGTTCTTC.

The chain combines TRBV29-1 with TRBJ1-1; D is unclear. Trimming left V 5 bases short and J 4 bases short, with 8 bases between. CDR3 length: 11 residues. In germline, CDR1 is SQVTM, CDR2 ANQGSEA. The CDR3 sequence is CSVIRGTEAFF. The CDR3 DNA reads TGCAGCGTTATCCGGGGCACTGAAGCTTTCTTT.

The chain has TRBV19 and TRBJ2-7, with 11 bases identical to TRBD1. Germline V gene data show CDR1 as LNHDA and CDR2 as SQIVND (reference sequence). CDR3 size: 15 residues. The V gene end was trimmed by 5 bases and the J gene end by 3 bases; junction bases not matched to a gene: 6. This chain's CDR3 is CASSSTGTGGYEQYF. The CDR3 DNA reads TGTGCCAGTAGTTCTACCGGGACAGGGGGCTACGAGCAGTACTTC.